Below are 27 T cell receptor beta chains sequenced from a single sample in a study of control samples from healthy donors and cancer patients. TCRdb's table, derived via immunoSEQ multiplex PCR, lists solely in-frame clones and lacks some. This table holds 150,000 to 180,000 clones, 85% to 95% found once. The sample consisted of blood. Receptors originate from a man aged 50 to 60 in good health.

This chain uses TRBV18 with TRBJ2-7; 10 bases are shared with TRBD1. The CDR3 consists of 14 residues. Germline-derived CDR1 and CDR2 are KGHSH and LQKENI. Trimming at V came to 3 bases and at J to 4 bases, leaving 3 bases not matched to a gene. CDR3 region: CASSPGDRGYEQYF. The CDR3 DNA follows: TGTGCCAGCTCACCCGGGGACAGGGGTTACGAGCAGTACTTC.

The rearrangement links TRBV19 to TRBJ2-7; tentative D call: TRBD1 (6 bases). The CDR3 consists of 15 residues. Germline values: CDR1 LNHDA, CDR2 SQIVND (reference sequence). The ends were cut back, 5 bases at V and 0 bases at J, with 14 bases in the middle. This CDR3 is CASSAVEQGSYEQYF. In nucleotides, the CDR3 is TGTGCCAGTAGTGCGGTGGAACAGGGCTCCTACGAGCAGTACTTC.

The V call is TRBV3-1 (or the pseudogene TRBV3-2), the J call TRBJ2-2, with 7 bases that match TRBD2. The V gene end was trimmed by 4 bases and the J gene end by 4 bases; junction bases not matched to a gene: 3. Germline V lookup: CDR1 LGHDT, CDR2 YNNKEL (reference sequence). The CDR3 consists of 14 residues. DNA of the CDR3: TGTGCCAGCAGCCGGGACTATTTCACCGGGGAGCTGTTTTTT. It translates to CASSRDYFTGELFF.

The chain couples TRBV5-4 to TRBJ2-5; D is undetermined. V was clipped by 10 bases and J by 0 bases, with 13 bases between them. This CDR3 spans 13 amino acids. The germline gives CDR1 SGHNT, CDR2 YYREEE (reference sequence). This CDR3 is CASGLGDQETQYF. The DNA for the CDR3 is TGTGCCTCCGGTCTAGGAGACCAAGAGACCCAGTACTTC.

This chain uses TRBV4-2 with TRBJ2-5; 11 bases are shared with TRBD2. CDR3 length: 15 residues. The germline V gene has CDR1 LGHNA and CDR2 YNFKEQ. Trimming took 3 bases from V and 2 from J; bases not matched to a gene: 2. In DNA, the CDR3 is TGTGCCAGCAGCCAGGGGACTAGCGGTCAAGAGACCCAGTACTTC. Amino acids: CASSQGTSGQETQYF.

This clone turned up a few times. V and J are TRBV7-9 and TRBJ2-3, with TRBD1 matching 10 bases. Trimming cost V 5 bases and J 4 bases; bases outside gene matches: 6. CDR1 and CDR2 from the germline V gene are SEHNR and FQNEAQ (reference sequence). There are 15 residues in the CDR3. CDR3 loop: CASSPGTGVADTQYF. The DNA of the CDR3 is TGTGCCAGCAGCCCAGGGACAGGGGTGGCAGATACGCAGTATTTT. Drawing the rest from reference TRBV7-9 and TRBJ2-3, the complete variable domain is DTGVSQNPRHKITKRGQNVTFRCDPISEHNRLYWYRQTLGQGPEFLTYFQNEAQLEKSRLLSDRFSAERPKGSFSTLEIQRTEQGDSAMYLCASSPGTGVADTQYFGPGTRLTVL.

The chain carries TRBV7-9 and TRBJ2-6; no clear D. CDR3 length: 14 residues. V was shortened by 1 base and J by 2 bases, with 3 bases between the two germline ends. Germline CDR1 is SEHNR and CDR2 is FQNEAQ (reference sequence). The CDR3 sequence is CASSLETGANVLTF. The CDR3 DNA sequence: TGTGCCAGCAGCTTAGAAACTGGGGCCAACGTCCTGACTTTC.

The rearrangement joins TRBV5-4 to TRBJ2-5, with TRBD2 matching over 7 bases. The CDR3 loop spans 15 amino acids. Germline CDR1 and CDR2: SGHNT and YYREEE (reference sequence). The V segment lost 1 base and the J segment 5 bases; nucleotides outside the gene matches: 8. CDR3 loop: CASSLIGAAGETQYF. CDR3 DNA: TGTGCCAGCAGCTTGATCGGGGCAGCGGGGGAGACCCAGTACTTC.

Only one count was recorded for this clone. The chain has TRBV4-1 and TRBJ1-6, with D possibly being TRBD1 (5 bases). The V end was cut by 0 bases, the J end by 3 bases, with 18 bases between. The germline gives CDR1 MGHRA, CDR2 YSYEKL. This CDR3 contains 19 residues. Here the CDR3 DNA reads TGCGCCAGCAGCCAAGAGGCGGGGGTCCAGGTCGGCTATAATTCACCCCTCCACTTT. Translated: CASSQEAGVQVGYNSPLHF.

The chain combines TRBV12-3 or TRBV12-4 with TRBJ1-2; D unclear. Trimming removed 2 bases at V and 7 bases at J, with 11 bases between. CDR3 length: 13 amino acids. The CDR3 coding sequence is TGTGCCAGCAGTTTATTTGAGGCCGGTGGCTACACCTTC. It encodes CASSLFEAGGYTF.

The V gene is TRBV28, the J gene TRBJ2-1; a possible D gene is TRBD1 (6 bases). From germline, CDR1 is MDHEN and CDR2 SYDVKM. The CDR3 contains 15 residues. V lost 3 bases, J lost 9 bases, and 18 bases lay in between. CDR3 residues: CASSLGRHPRGEQFF. The CDR3 DNA reads TGTGCCAGCAGTTTGGGACGCCACCCCAGGGGTGAGCAGTTCTTC.

This sequence joins TRBV27 and TRBJ1-2; no reliable D call. Trimming took off 3 bases at V and 6 bases at J, with 17 bases between the two ends. The germline V gene has CDR1 MNHEY and CDR2 SMNVEV (reference sequence). The CDR3 spans 15 residues. In DNA, the CDR3 is TGTGCCAGCAGTTTTGGGGTTTTAACTCATCATGGCTACACCTTC. It translates to CASSFGVLTHHGYTF.

The rearrangement joins TRBV25-1 to TRBJ1-5; D uncertain. The CDR3 runs to 14 residues. V lost 8 bases, J lost 7 bases, and 18 bases lay in between. The V gene's germline CDR1 is MGHDK and CDR2 SYGVNS. The CDR3, as DNA: TGTGCCAGCTCGGGAAGAGGGATATGGCAGCCCCAGCATTTT. It encodes CASSGRGIWQPQHF.

This clone was detected only a few times. In DNA, the CDR3 is TGTGCCAGCAGCCCGGTGCGGGACAGGCCCCAGCATTTT. It encodes CASSPVRDRPQHF. The rearrangement joins TRBV28 to TRBJ1-5, with 7 bases aligning to TRBD1. CDR3 length equals 13 residues. V lost 6 bases and J lost 9; bases outside the gene matches: 8. Germline CDR1 is MDHEN and CDR2 is SYDVKM.

The rearrangement links TRBV6-6 to TRBJ1-3; D is possibly TRBD1 (6 bases). Germline loops: CDR1 MNHNY, CDR2 SVGAGI (reference sequence). Between the trimmed V and J ends, which lost 4 bases and 2 bases, there was a span of 9 bases. The CDR3 runs to 14 residues. The CDR3 sequence is CASSSWTAGNTIYF. The CDR3 DNA sequence: TGTGCCAGCAGTTCTTGGACAGCTGGAAACACCATATATTTT.

This chain connects TRBV4-2 to TRBJ1-1, with D perhaps matching TRBD1 (6 bases). The CDR3 spans 15 residues. The V end lost 0 bases, the J end lost 4 bases, and 12 bases lay between the germline ends. The germline V gene encodes CDR1 LGHNA and CDR2 YNFKEQ. CDR3: CASSQEGRGITEAFF. The CDR3 region has the DNA TGTGCCAGCAGCCAAGAGGGCAGGGGAATCACTGAAGCTTTCTTT.

The rearrangement joins TRBV18 to TRBJ2-1; a weak D match, TRBD1 (7 bases). This CDR3 spans 16 amino acids. The V gene lost 0 bases and the J gene lost 2 bases, with 11 bases spanning the gap. Germline CDR1 is KGHSH and CDR2 is LQKENI. As DNA, the CDR3 is TGTGCCAGCTCACCACCGGGCAGGGGGGCCTACAATGAGCAGTTCTTC. It codes for CASSPPGRGAYNEQFF.

The chain carries TRBV5-1 and TRBJ2-4, with D perhaps TRBD2 (5 bases). The CDR3 contains 16 residues. Germline CDR1 reads SGHRS; CDR2 reads YFSETQ. Trimming took 1 base from V and 2 from J, leaving 13 bases between them. The CDR3 sequence is CASSLLSGDSKNIQYF. The CDR3 DNA is TGCGCCAGCAGCTTGCTGTCCGGGGATTCCAAAAACATTCAGTACTTC.

The rearrangement links TRBV28 to TRBJ2-3, with a tentative D call TRBD2 (6 bases). V was cut by 3 bases and J by 0 bases, with 10 bases left in between. This CDR3 is 15 amino acids long. Germline loops: CDR1 MDHEN, CDR2 SYDVKM. CDR3 in DNA: TGTGCCAGCAGTTTGCCCGGGACTAGCACAGATACGCAGTATTTT. This codes for CASSLPGTSTDTQYF. The whole variable domain, filled in from reference TRBV28 and TRBJ2-3, reads DVKVTQSSRYLVKRTGEKVFLECVQDMDHENMFWYRQDPGLGLRLIYFSYDVKMKEKGDIPEGYSVSREKKERFSLILESASTNQTSMYLCASSLPGTSTDTQYFGPGTRLTVL.

This clone showed up just once. Other DNA sequences in the sample encode the same CDR3. The J gene is TRBJ2-7, the V gene TRBV18; tentatively, D is TRBD1 or TRBD2 (5 bases each). This CDR3 region has 14 residues. The germline V gene encodes CDR1 KGHSH and CDR2 LQKENI. V lost 3 bases to trimming and J lost 3 bases, with 12 bases between them. CDR3 sequence: CASSPGRQLYEQYF. The CDR3 DNA sequence: TGTGCCAGCTCACCGGGACGGCAGCTCTACGAGCAGTACTTC.

This rearrangement joins TRBV4-1 to TRBJ1-2, with D possibly being TRBD1 (6 bases). Germline values: CDR1 MGHRA, CDR2 YSYEKL. V lost 3 bases and J 0 bases, leaving 14 bases between the germline ends. The CDR3 is 16 amino acids. The CDR3 is CASSQMTGTTNYGYTF. The CDR3 DNA reads TGCGCCAGCAGCCAGATGACTGGGACAACTAACTATGGCTACACCTTC.

The chain combines TRBV7-9 with TRBJ1-5; D unclear. Trimming cost V 1 base and J 4 bases, with 14 bases left between them. Germline CDR1 is SEHNR and CDR2 is FQNEAQ (reference sequence). The CDR3 length is 16 residues. CDR3 bases: TGTGCCAGCAGCTTAGAGACGGGAGGCGGAAATCAGCCCCAGCATTTT. Amino acids: CASSLETGGGNQPQHF.

The chain combines TRBV28 with TRBJ2-1; 12 bases are shared with TRBD2. CDR1 MDHEN and CDR2 SYDVKM come from the germline V gene. V shed 6 bases and J 10 bases; nucleotides not matched to a gene: 7. The CDR3 runs to 14 residues. The CDR3 here is CASSSPLAGGEQFF. CDR3 DNA sequence: TGTGCCAGCAGCTCCCCCCTAGCGGGAGGGGAGCAGTTCTTC. Together with reference TRBV28 and TRBJ2-1, the CDR3 gives the full variable domain: DVKVTQSSRYLVKRTGEKVFLECVQDMDHENMFWYRQDPGLGLRLIYFSYDVKMKEKGDIPEGYSVSREKKERFSLILESASTNQTSMYLCASSSPLAGGEQFFGPGTRLTVL.

The chain joins TRBV18 to TRBJ1-4, with D tentatively TRBD1 (6 bases). V lost 3 bases and J lost 7, with 9 bases in between. The CDR3 is 13 residues long. Germline values: CDR1 KGHSH, CDR2 LQKENI. DNA for the CDR3: TGTGCCAGCTCACCGGGACACGCTGAAAAACTGTTTTTT. This translates into CASSPGHAEKLFF.

This rearrangement joins TRBV5-4 to TRBJ1-3, with D possibly TRBD1 on 5 matching bases. Germline CDR1 SGHNT, CDR2 YYREEE (reference sequence). V shed 4 bases and J shed 0 bases, with 11 bases lying between them. The CDR3 is 15 amino acids. The CDR3 sequence: CASSRGGSSGNTIYF. In DNA form, the CDR3 reads TGTGCCAGCAGCCGGGGCGGCTCCTCTGGAAACACCATATATTTT. Together with reference TRBV5-4 and TRBJ1-3, the CDR3 gives the full variable domain: ETGVTQSPTHLIKTRGQQVTLRCSSQSGHNTVSWYQQALGQGPQFIFQYYREEENGRGNFPPRFSGLQFPNYSSELNVNALELDDSALYLCASSRGGSSGNTIYFGEGSWLTVV.

In its sample, this clone was seen once. Here the CDR3 reads CASSLPTGGGYNEQFF. CDR3 nucleotides: TGTGCCAGCAGTCTCCCGACAGGGGGCGGGTACAATGAGCAGTTCTTC. V and J are TRBV27 and TRBJ2-1; TRBD1 aligns across 10 bases. The CDR3 is 16 amino acids. Germline loops: CDR1 MNHEY, CDR2 SMNVEV (reference sequence). Trimming took 5 bases from V and 4 from J; bases not matched to a gene: 8.

V is TRBV11-2 and J is TRBJ2-1, with D tentatively TRBD2 (6 bases). Deletions cut 5 bases from V and 8 bases from J, with 16 bases between. The CDR3 runs 14 residues. CDR1 and CDR2 from the germline V gene are SGHAT and FQNNGV. DNA of the CDR3: TGTGCCAGCAGCCGACCGGGAGTCGGCGATGAGCAGTTCTTC. It codes for CASSRPGVGDEQFF.